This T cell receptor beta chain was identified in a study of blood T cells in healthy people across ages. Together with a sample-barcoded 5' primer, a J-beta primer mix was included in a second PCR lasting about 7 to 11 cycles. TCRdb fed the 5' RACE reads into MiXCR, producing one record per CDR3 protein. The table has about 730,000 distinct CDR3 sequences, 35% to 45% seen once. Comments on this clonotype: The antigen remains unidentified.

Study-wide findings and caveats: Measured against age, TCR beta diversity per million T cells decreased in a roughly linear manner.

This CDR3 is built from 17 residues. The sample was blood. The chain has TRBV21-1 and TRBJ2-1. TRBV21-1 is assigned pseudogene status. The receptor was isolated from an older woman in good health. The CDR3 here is CASSKNLQGLTYNEQFF. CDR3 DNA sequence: TGTGCCAGCAGCAAAAACCTGCAAGGTCTTACCTACAATGAGCAGTTCTTC.